One T cell receptor beta chain is described in this entry. Antigen: not known. The sample is drawn from a study of T cell responses to AZD1222 COVID-19 vaccine. Study-level results: Within unmutated variant regions lay the reported targets of nearly half of spike-specific TCRs.

The repertoire was sequenced with immunoSEQ multiplex PCR; TCRdb's copy has only in-frame clones and lacks some. Of more than 95,000 clones in the sample, about nine tenths were seen once. This CDR3 spans 14 amino acids. Germline CDR1 SEHNR, CDR2 FQNEAQ (reference sequence). Trimming cost V 6 bases and J 3 bases, with 14 bases left between them. The gene calls are TRBV7-9 and TRBJ1-2; no firm D call. Specimen: peripheral blood, collected on day 0 of AZD1222 vaccination. This receptor was taken from an adult in good health. The CDR3 loop is CASSLRSQYYGYTF. DNA of the CDR3: TGTGCCAGCAGTCTTCGCAGCCAGTACTATGGCTACACCTTC.